These 16 T cell receptor beta chains were sequenced from one sample in a study of blood T cell repertoires in COVID-19 (dated by TCRdb to about 2020). Libraries were made using the immunoSEQ multiplex PCR assay. TCRdb obtained this table from immuneACCESS and retained in-frame rearrangements with V and J assigned. These tables miss some clones; where compared with another copy, unresolved V genes account for less than half of the shortfall, and the remainder is unexplained. This sample comprises about 75,000 clones, 80% to 90% of them detected only once. The top ten clones comprise around 22% of the sample. The sequenced sample consisted of peripheral blood. Every receptor here comes from a woman aged 50 to 60 with acute or convalescent COVID-19.

The gene calls are TRBV7-9 and TRBJ1-1; 7 bases fit TRBD1. From germline, CDR1 is SEHNR and CDR2 FQNEAQ (reference sequence). The CDR3 spans 15 residues. V was pared by 5 bases and J by 1 base, with 7 bases of the junction left unmatched. The CDR3 sequence: CASSEGTAENTEAFF. The CDR3 bases are TGTGCCAGCAGCGAAGGGACAGCGGAGAACACTGAAGCTTTCTTT.

The V gene is TRBV5-1, the J gene TRBJ2-3; 11 nucleotides agree with TRBD2. The germline V gene encodes CDR1 SGHRS and CDR2 YFSETQ. The CDR3 sequence is 16 residues long. J gave up 4 bases and V 0 bases, and 4 bases lay outside the gene matches. CDR3 in DNA: TGCGCCAGCAGCTTGGGTAGCGGGAGGGCCTCAGATACGCAGTATTTT. Its protein product is CASSLGSGRASDTQYF. Together with reference TRBV5-1 and TRBJ2-3, the CDR3 gives the full variable domain: KAGVTQTPRYLIKTRGQQVTLSCSPISGHRSVSWYQQTPGQGLQFLFEYFSETQRNKGNFPGRFSGRQFSNSRSEMNVSTLELGDSALYLCASSLGSGRASDTQYFGPGTRLTVL.

The rearrangement uses TRBV18 and TRBJ2-1; 11 nucleotides line up with TRBD2. The CDR3 sequence is 15 residues long. With 5 bases clipped from V and 5 bases from J, the junction kept 5 bases outside the gene matches. The germline V gene encodes CDR1 KGHSH and CDR2 LQKENI. CDR3 in amino acids: CASSTSGRSDNEQFF. CDR3 DNA sequence: TGTGCCAGCTCAACTAGCGGGAGAAGTGACAATGAGCAGTTCTTC.

The V call is TRBV7-3, the J call TRBJ2-7; no clear D gene. The CDR3 is 13 residues long. V was trimmed by 3 bases and J by 0 bases, leaving 6 bases between them. CDR1 is SGHTA and CDR2 is FQGTGA in the germline V gene. The CDR3 here is CASSFSPSYEQYF. In DNA form, the CDR3 reads TGTGCCAGCAGCTTCTCTCCCTCCTACGAGCAGTACTTC.

The V and J genes are TRBV5-1 and TRBJ2-1; 12 nucleotides agree with TRBD2. Germline V gene data show CDR1 as SGHRS and CDR2 as YFSETQ. V trimming: 4 bases; J trimming: 5 bases; junction bases outside the gene matches: 7. This CDR3 is 16 amino acids long. CDR3 sequence reads: CASSIVLAGGDNEQFF. For the CDR3, the DNA is TGCGCCAGCAGCATTGTACTAGCGGGAGGTGACAATGAGCAGTTCTTC.

J is TRBJ1-3 and V is TRBV11-2; 8 nucleotides align to TRBD1. V was clipped by 5 bases and J by 4 bases; unmatched bases: 7. There are 15 residues in the CDR3. The germline gives CDR1 SGHAT, CDR2 FQNNGV. The CDR3 DNA sequence: TGTGCCAGCAGCGTGACAGGGGTCCGAGGAAACACCATATATTTT. Protein sequence: CASSVTGVRGNTIYF.

V gene TRBV30 combines with J gene TRBJ1-2, with unresolved D. The CDR3 sequence is 12 residues long. Germline V CDR1 and CDR2: GTSNPN, SVGIG (reference sequence). V gave up 2 bases and J gave up 7 bases, with 11 bases separating them. The DNA for the CDR3 is TGTGCCTGGAGTAAACGTGCGGGTGGCTACACCTTC. Amino acids: CAWSKRAGGYTF.

The V call is TRBV5-1, the J call TRBJ2-1; 9 bases agree with TRBD1. The germline V gene has CDR1 SGHRS and CDR2 YFSETQ. The CDR3 covers 16 residues. V lost 4 bases to trimming and J lost 9 bases; unmatched junction nucleotides: 14. The chain's CDR3 is CASSGGQGIASGEQFF. DNA of the CDR3: TGCGCCAGCAGCGGGGGACAGGGAATAGCTAGTGGTGAGCAGTTCTTC.

The V gene is TRBV6-5, the J gene TRBJ2-7, with 7 bases that match TRBD2. CDR1 and CDR2 from the germline V gene are MNHEY and SVGAGI. Unmatched junction bases numbered 6, after V lost 6 bases and J lost 1 base. This CDR3 spans 14 amino acids. DNA for the CDR3: TGTGCCAGCAGCAGTAGCGGGTCTTCCTACGAGCAGTACTTC. Amino acids: CASSSSGSSYEQYF.

The V and J genes are TRBV11-2 and TRBJ2-5, with 14 bases matching TRBD2. The CDR3 runs 17 residues. V shed 0 bases and J 4 bases; nucleotides not matched to a gene: 4. Germline V lookup: CDR1 SGHAT, CDR2 FQNNGV. Here the CDR3 reads CASSLDGTSGGGETQYF. In DNA, the CDR3 is TGTGCCAGCAGCTTAGATGGGACTAGCGGGGGCGGAGAGACCCAGTACTTC.

J is TRBJ2-5 and V is TRBV5-1; 7 bases map to TRBD1. This CDR3 comprises 16 residues. The J segment lost 4 bases and the V segment lost 0 bases, leaving 9 bases of the junction unmatched. The V gene's germline CDR1 is SGHRS and CDR2 YFSETQ. CDR3 protein: CASSLAQKGAGETQYF. As DNA, the CDR3 is TGCGCCAGCAGCTTGGCCCAGAAGGGGGCGGGAGAGACCCAGTACTTC.

Written as DNA, the CDR3 is TGTGCCAGCGAAGGGACTAGCGGGAGTAGACAGATTGAGAAAGAGACCCAGTACTTC. It yields the protein CASEGTSGSRQIEKETQYF. J is TRBJ2-5 and V is TRBV3-1 (or the pseudogene TRBV3-2), with TRBD2 identical over 14 bases. Trimming at V came to 8 bases and at J to 3 bases, leaving 17 bases not matched to a gene. Per the germline V gene, CDR1 is LGHDT and CDR2 is YNNKEL (reference sequence). The length of the CDR3 is 19 residues.

This clone was detected only once. The chain is built from TRBV9 and TRBJ2-3; D gene uncertain. CDR1 is SGDLS and CDR2 is YYNGEE in the germline V gene. V dropped 2 bases and J dropped 2 bases, with 6 bases sitting between them. This CDR3 is built from 13 residues. The CDR3 DNA is TGTGCCAGCAGCGTGGCGGACACAGATACGCAGTATTTT. This codes for CASSVADTDTQYF.

This clone was observed once. The chain links TRBV29-1 to TRBJ2-1; D is undetermined. The V gene lost 4 bases and the J gene lost 7 bases, with 8 bases spanning the gap. CDR3 length equals 11 residues. Germline V gene data show CDR1 as SQVTM and CDR2 as ANQGSEA. As DNA, the CDR3 is TGCAGCGTTGGAGGAGTTAATGAGCAGTTCTTC. It encodes CSVGGVNEQFF.

The chain employs TRBV24-1 and TRBJ2-2; 8 nucleotides match TRBD1. The CDR3 runs 17 residues. V lost 2 bases and J lost 2; bases outside the gene matches: 6. In germline, CDR1 is KGHDR, CDR2 SFDVKD. CDR3 sequence reads: CATSDSTRGPNTGELFF. For the CDR3, the DNA is TGTGCCACCAGTGATTCGACCAGGGGGCCCAACACCGGGGAGCTGTTTTTT.

This clone was recorded a few times. The chain combines TRBV5-1 with TRBJ1-5; 8 positions match TRBD1. V gave up 4 bases and J gave up 3 bases; unmatched junction bases: 3. The CDR3 runs 14 residues. Germline assignment: CDR1 SGHRS and CDR2 YFSETQ. The CDR3 loop is CASSPGQANQPQHF. DNA of the CDR3: TGCGCCAGCAGCCCGGGACAGGCCAATCAGCCCCAGCATTTT.